This T cell receptor (beta chain) is drawn from a study of vaccination effects on CD4 cells after COVID-19. Looking at the study overall: Each culture well received over 1.5 million PBMC. These cells were then cultured in IMDM with approximately 10 IU/ml IL-2 and around 10 ug/ml peptides. The study, taken as a whole, reports: Both infection-induced and vaccine-induced clones contracted markedly at late post-vaccination timepoints.

With respect to this clone: Its antigen is still unknown.

The culture ran for roughly ten days, and then CD4+ T cells were isolated. Sometime from March through December 2020, the person acquired a SARS-CoV-2 infection that PCR confirmed. Participants completed two doses of the BNT162b2 or mRNA-1273 vaccine. Libraries were prepared by immunoSEQ multiplex PCR; TCRdb keeps only in-frame clonotypes and omits some of them. In the table there are nearly 35,000 clones, roughly 80% of which are singletons. The CDR3 contains 12 residues. Between the trimmed V and J ends, which lost 0 bases and 3 bases, there was a span of 4 bases. The germline V gene has CDR1 SGHRS and CDR2 YFSETQ.

This clonotype was obtained from a human donor who had a prior SARS-CoV-2 infection. The sequencing here drew on CD4+ T cells from PBMCs cultured without peptide, taken after COVID-19 vaccination. This chain uses TRBV5-1 with TRBJ2-7, with D unresolved. CDR3 protein: CASSLDGYEQYF. The CDR3 DNA reads TGCGCCAGCAGCTTGGATGGCTACGAGCAGTACTTC. Combining the CDR3 with reference TRBV5-1 and TRBJ2-7 gives the whole variable domain KAGVTQTPRYLIKTRGQQVTLSCSPISGHRSVSWYQQTPGQGLQFLFEYFSETQRNKGNFPGRFSGRQFSNSRSEMNVSTLELGDSALYLCASSLDGYEQYFGPGTRLTVT.